This T cell receptor (beta chain) was captured in a study of T cell responses to AZD1222 COVID-19 vaccine. The assay was immunoSEQ multiplex PCR, and TCRdb's table has in-frame clones only and misses some. In the table there are approximately 120,000 clones, 80% to 90% of which are singletons. Specimen: peripheral blood, collected on day 0 of AZD1222 vaccination. This sequence originates from an adult in good health.

CDR3 sequence: CASSGLQGVAYEQYF. Written as DNA, the CDR3 is TGTGCCAGCAGCGGACTCCAGGGGGTGGCCTACGAGCAGTACTTC. The rearrangement joins TRBV6-5 to TRBJ2-7; TRBD1 matches at 7 bases. Germline CDR1 MNHEY, CDR2 SVGAGI. The CDR3 covers 15 residues. With V trimmed by 6 bases and J by 2 bases, 10 bases remained unmatched.